The sequence of this T cell receptor (beta chain) was determined in a study of cytomegalovirus exposure and HLA in healthy donors. The CDR3 is 16 residues long. The V gene end was trimmed by 2 bases and the J gene end by 6 bases; junction bases not matched to a gene: 7. In germline, CDR1 is SQVTM, CDR2 ANQGSEA. Whole-study findings and limits: In a later analysis, TCR association rates varied by HLA locus: DRB1 most, HLA-C fewest. In an earlier analysis, most TCR beta V segments were productive about 87% or about 30% of the time. Within the data, a cluster of highly shared sequence variants was likely a sequencing artifact. The study designated roughly 160 TCR beta chains cytomegalovirus-associated.

A word on this clone: The antigen is undetermined.

Primers included in the PCR were 60 Vbeta and 13 Jbeta primers. The data were produced by immunoSEQ multiplex PCR, yet TCRdb's version contains in-frame clones alone and is incomplete. In total, the table holds approximately 30,000 clones. The clonotype comes from a woman in her forties in good health and CMV-seropositive. V is TRBV29-1 and J is TRBJ2-1; 13 nucleotides align to TRBD2. The sample consisted of PBMCs. The CDR3 DNA follows: TGCAGCGTTGAAATCCCCGGGACTAGCGGGACCAATGAGCAGTTCTTC. This encodes CSVEIPGTSGTNEQFF.